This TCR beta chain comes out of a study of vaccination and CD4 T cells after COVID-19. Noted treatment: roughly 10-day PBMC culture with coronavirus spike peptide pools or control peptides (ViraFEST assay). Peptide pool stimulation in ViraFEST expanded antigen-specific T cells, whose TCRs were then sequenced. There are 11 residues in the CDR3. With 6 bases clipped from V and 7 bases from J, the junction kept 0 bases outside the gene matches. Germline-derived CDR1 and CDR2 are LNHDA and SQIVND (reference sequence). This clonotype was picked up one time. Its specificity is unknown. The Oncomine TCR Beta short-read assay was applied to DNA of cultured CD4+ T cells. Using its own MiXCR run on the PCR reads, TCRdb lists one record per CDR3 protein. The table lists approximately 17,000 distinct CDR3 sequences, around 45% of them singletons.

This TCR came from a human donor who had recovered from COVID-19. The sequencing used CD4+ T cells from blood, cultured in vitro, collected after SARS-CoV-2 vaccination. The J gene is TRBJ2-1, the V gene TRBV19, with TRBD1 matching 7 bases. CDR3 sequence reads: CASRDRNEQFF. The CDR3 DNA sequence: TGTGCCAGTAGGGACAGGAATGAGCAGTTCTTC.